This T cell receptor (beta chain) was found in a study of cytomegalovirus exposure and HLA in healthy donors. After removal of 1 base from V and 5 bases from J, the junction contained 10 bases not matched to a gene. The CDR3 is made up of 17 amino acids. Germline CDR1 and CDR2: SGHVS and FNYEAQ. The PCR contained 60 Vbeta and 13 Jbeta primers. Only in-frame clones appear in the TCRdb table, and some are missing; sequencing was by immunoSEQ multiplex PCR. The top ten clones hold more than 0.35% of a sample with 200,000 or so clones, roughly 80% of them seen once. The source of this sequence is a male donor in good health and CMV-seropositive. V and J are TRBV7-6 and TRBJ2-5; 10 nucleotides match TRBD2. Sequenced sample: PBMCs. CDR3 bases: TGTGCCAGCAGCTTAGGGGCGCTAGCGGGAGTTGGTGAGACCCAGTACTTC. Translating it yields CASSLGALAGVGETQYF.